The next 21 T cell receptor beta chains were all read from a single sample in a study of blood T cell repertoires in COVID-19. Clones were sequenced by immunoSEQ multiplex PCR, and TCRdb holds only the in-frame ones, with some missing. Of under 35,000 clones in the sample, 83% were seen once. Input material: peripheral blood. These receptors were taken from a man aged 65-85 years with active COVID-19.

The chain combines TRBV5-1 with TRBJ2-5; D remains ambiguous. The CDR3 consists of 13 residues. V was shortened by 1 base and J by 5 bases, with 9 bases between the two germline ends. Germline assignment: CDR1 SGHRS and CDR2 YFSETQ. Here the CDR3 reads CASSLSARETQYF. CDR3 nucleotide sequence: TGCGCCAGCAGCTTGTCCGCCAGGGAGACCCAGTACTTC.

This clone turned up a few times. The DNA for the CDR3 is TGCGCCAGCAGCTTGGTCCAGGGGGGCCTAGCTTTCTTT. Protein product: CASSLVQGGLAFF. The chain links TRBV5-1 to TRBJ1-1, with 7 bases fitting TRBD1. CDR1 is SGHRS, CDR2 YFSETQ, per germline. The CDR3 spans 13 residues. With 0 bases clipped from V and 10 bases from J, the junction kept 6 bases outside the gene matches.

This chain connects TRBV6-1 to TRBJ1-2, with TRBD1 identical over 10 bases. The CDR3 consists of 15 residues. With V trimmed by 3 bases and J by 4 bases, 5 bases remained unmatched. Germline V gives CDR1 MNHNS, CDR2 SASEGT. CDR3 sequence (DNA): TGTGCCAGCAGTGAGGGACAGGGGATTTTCTATGGCTACACCTTC. It specifies CASSEGQGIFYGYTF.

The V and J genes are TRBV5-1 and TRBJ2-5; D might be TRBD1 (7 bases). Per germline, CDR1 SGHRS and CDR2 YFSETQ. The CDR3 is 17 amino acids. V lost 0 bases, J lost 2 bases, and 17 bases lay in between. The CDR3 DNA reads TGCGCCAGCAGCTTGGGACAGGGACTGAACGGTCAAGAGACCCAGTACTTC. This gives the protein CASSLGQGLNGQETQYF. The entire variable domain, with the rest obtained from reference TRBV5-1 and TRBJ2-5, is as follows: KAGVTQTPRYLIKTRGQQVTLSCSPISGHRSVSWYQQTPGQGLQFLFEYFSETQRNKGNFPGRFSGRQFSNSRSEMNVSTLELGDSALYLCASSLGQGLNGQETQYFGPGTRLLVL.

The chain uses TRBV10-2 and TRBJ1-4, with a tentative D call TRBD1 (5 bases). The length of the CDR3 is 15 residues. Trimming took off 6 bases at V and 1 base at J, with 12 bases between the two ends. Germline assignment: CDR1 WSHSY and CDR2 SAAADI. CDR3 protein: CASSDQGLTNEKLFF. The DNA for the CDR3 is TGCGCCAGCAGCGATCAGGGTCTAACTAATGAAAAACTGTTTTTT.

This clone was observed a few times. The chain uses TRBV7-2 and TRBJ2-7; perhaps TRBD2 as D (5 bases). This CDR3 is built from 14 residues. V was cut by 1 base and J by 5 bases, with 12 bases left in between. The germline V gene has CDR1 SGHTA and CDR2 FQGNSA. The CDR3 protein is CASSLVALRDEQYF. The CDR3 DNA sequence: TGTGCCAGCAGCTTAGTAGCGCTTCGAGACGAGCAGTACTTC.

The V gene is TRBV2, the J gene TRBJ1-2; tentative D call: TRBD1 (5 bases). Germline CDR1 is SNHLY and CDR2 is FYNNEI. The CDR3 is 14 residues long. With 4 bases removed from V and 1 base from J, the gap between germline ends came to 10 bases. CDR3 sequence (DNA): TGTGCCAGCAGTGGGGGGGAGATTAACTATGGCTACACCTTC. Its translation is CASSGGEINYGYTF.

The chain carries TRBV3-1 (or the pseudogene TRBV3-2) and TRBJ2-7; 11 positions match TRBD2. Germline V gene sequence: CDR1 LGHDT, CDR2 YNNKEL (reference sequence). This CDR3 is 14 amino acids long. V lost 3 bases and J lost 3; bases outside the gene matches: 1. The DNA for the CDR3 is TGTGCCAGCAGCCATACTAGCGGGGGCTACGAGCAGTACTTC. It yields the protein CASSHTSGGYEQYF.

This clone showed up just a few times. The chain links TRBV3-1 (or the pseudogene TRBV3-2) to TRBJ2-5, with TRBD2 as a possible D gene (6 bases). CDR1 and CDR2 (germline): LGHDT, YNNKEL (reference sequence). V lost 4 bases to trimming and J lost 3 bases, with 18 bases between them. The CDR3 loop spans 16 amino acids. CDR3 amino acids: CASSPWDGTLKETQYF. In nucleotides, the CDR3 is TGTGCCAGCAGCCCCTGGGACGGGACTTTAAAAGAGACCCAGTACTTC.

This chain uses TRBV7-3 with TRBJ2-2, with 10 bases identical to TRBD1. The CDR3 runs to 15 residues. CDR1 is SGHTA and CDR2 is FQGTGA in the germline V gene. The J segment lost 5 bases and the V segment lost 5 bases, leaving 5 bases of the junction unmatched. The CDR3 DNA reads TGTGCCAGCAGCATCCGGACAGGGGGTACCGGGGAGCTGTTTTTT. As protein: CASSIRTGGTGELFF.

This chain uses TRBV20-1 with TRBJ2-1, with 7 bases lining up with TRBD1. V lost 3 bases to trimming and J lost 7 bases; unmatched junction nucleotides: 0. The CDR3 sequence is 11 residues long. Germline V gene data show CDR1 as DFQATT and CDR2 as SNEGSKA (reference sequence). The CDR3 sequence is CSARDRNEQFF. In DNA, the CDR3 is TGCAGTGCTAGGGACAGGAATGAGCAGTTCTTC.

The gene calls are TRBV18 and TRBJ2-7; tentatively, D is TRBD2 (6 bases). The CDR3 is 14 residues long. V dropped 6 bases and J dropped 2 bases, with 14 bases sitting between them. Looked up from germline, CDR1 is KGHSH and CDR2 is LQKENI. CDR3 DNA sequence: TGTGCCAGCTCTCCCGGGACTGGAACCTACGAGCAGTACTTC. It codes for CASSPGTGTYEQYF. Based on the CDR3 plus reference TRBV18 and TRBJ2-7, the full variable domain is NAGVMQNPRHLVRRRGQEARLRCSPMKGHSHVYWYRQLPEEGLKFMVYLQKENIIDESGMPKERFSAEFPKEGPSILRIQQVVRGDSAAYFCASSPGTGTYEQYFGPGTRLTVT.

This chain links TRBV3-1 (or the pseudogene TRBV3-2) with TRBJ1-6; tentatively, D is TRBD1 (5 bases). The CDR3 totals 13 residues. Trimming took 3 bases from V and 9 from J, leaving 9 bases between them. From germline, CDR1 is LGHDT and CDR2 YNNKEL (reference sequence). This CDR3 reads CASSHLTASPLHF. The CDR3 DNA reads as TGTGCCAGCAGCCATTTGACAGCTTCACCCCTCCACTTT.

The chain uses TRBV30 and TRBJ1-2, with 8 bases that match TRBD1. J was trimmed by 0 bases and V by 4 bases; bases with no gene match: 10. CDR1 and CDR2 from the germline V gene are GTSNPN and SVGIG (reference sequence). The CDR3 is 16 residues long. This chain's CDR3 is CAWNRGQGLTNYGYTF. The DNA of the CDR3 is TGTGCCTGGAACCGAGGACAGGGCCTAACTAACTATGGCTACACCTTC.

The J gene is TRBJ2-2, the V gene TRBV11-2; 11 bases line up with TRBD2. Germline lookup yields CDR1 SGHAT and CDR2 FQNNGV. The CDR3 sequence is 17 residues long. V trimming: 3 bases; J trimming: 3 bases; junction bases outside the gene matches: 6. This CDR3 is CASSFRLAGSDTGELFF. CDR3 DNA sequence: TGTGCCAGCAGCTTCCGACTAGCGGGATCGGACACCGGGGAGCTGTTTTTT.

This chain connects TRBV27 to TRBJ1-1; 8 positions agree with TRBD1. The germline CDR1 and CDR2 sequences are MNHEY and SMNVEV (reference sequence). The CDR3 runs to 19 residues. With 3 bases clipped from V and 1 base from J, the junction kept 16 bases outside the gene matches. This chain's CDR3 is CASSFNRGRPLGRNTEAFF. In DNA form, the CDR3 reads TGTGCCAGCAGTTTCAACAGGGGGAGGCCCCTTGGGAGGAACACTGAAGCTTTCTTT.

The chain joins TRBV18 to TRBJ2-7, with D perhaps TRBD1 (6 bases). With 6 bases removed from V and 6 bases from J, the gap between germline ends came to 15 bases. The CDR3 runs to 13 residues. Germline loops: CDR1 KGHSH, CDR2 LQKENI. DNA for the CDR3: TGTGCCAGCTCGCAGACAGGTCCGGGCGAGCAGTACTTC. The encoded protein is CASSQTGPGEQYF. The whole variable domain, filled in from reference TRBV18 and TRBJ2-7, reads NAGVMQNPRHLVRRRGQEARLRCSPMKGHSHVYWYRQLPEEGLKFMVYLQKENIIDESGMPKERFSAEFPKEGPSILRIQQVVRGDSAAYFCASSQTGPGEQYFGPGTRLTVT.

V is TRBV18 and J is TRBJ2-5; TRBD1 is a possible D gene (5 bases). The CDR3 sequence is 13 residues long. Deletions cut 3 bases from V and 2 bases from J, with 7 bases between. The germline CDR1 and CDR2 sequences are KGHSH and LQKENI. The CDR3 DNA reads TGTGCCAGCTCACCCCCAGGGCAAGAGACCCAGTACTTC. Its protein product is CASSPPGQETQYF.

V gene TRBV3-1 (or the pseudogene TRBV3-2) combines with J gene TRBJ1-5; 11 nucleotides match TRBD1. Germline V gene lookup returns CDR1 LGHDT and CDR2 YNNKEL (reference sequence). This CDR3 comprises 14 residues. Germline trimming cut 1 base from V and 10 bases from J; bases unmatched to any gene: 3. The CDR3 here is CASSQGTGGNPQHF. The CDR3 nucleotides read TGTGCCAGCAGCCAAGGGACAGGGGGCAATCCCCAGCATTTT.

The chain uses TRBV2 and TRBJ2-2; 7 bases are shared with TRBD2. The length of the CDR3 is 13 residues. In germline, CDR1 is SNHLY, CDR2 FYNNEI. V trimming: 9 bases; J trimming: 6 bases; junction bases outside the gene matches: 7. CDR3 protein: CASRREIAGELFF. CDR3 bases: TGTGCCAGTCGGCGGGAGATCGCCGGGGAGCTGTTTTTT.

V and J are TRBV5-1 and TRBJ2-5; 15 positions match TRBD2. The CDR3 totals 17 residues. CDR1 SGHRS and CDR2 YFSETQ come from the germline V gene. V shed 4 bases and J 4 bases; nucleotides not matched to a gene: 8. CDR3 sequence (DNA): TGCGCCAGCAGCCCTGGACTAGCGGGGGGGTCCGGAGAGACCCAGTACTTC. This translates into CASSPGLAGGSGETQYF.